This T cell receptor (beta chain) derives from a study of blood T cell repertoires in COVID-19. Study-level information: Collection of acute and convalescent COVID-19 samples took place in the United States, Italy and Spain.

The Seattle patients joined while their infection was active and were tracked longitudinally afterward. CDR1 and CDR2 (germline): SNHLY, FYNNEI. The CDR3 length is 13 residues. Trimming pared 2 bases from V and 5 bases from J, leaving 9 bases between. Profiled with immunoSEQ multiplex PCR; TCRdb holds only in-frame clones, not every one. The table lists some 180,000 clones, around 81% of them singletons, with 10% to 15% in the top ten. The V gene is TRBV2, the J gene TRBJ1-2; possibly TRBD1 for D (5 bases). The TCR was taken from a woman over 75 with COVID-19, enrolled during active disease. Sequencing was carried out using peripheral blood. This chain's CDR3 is CASSEMTVYGYTF. CDR3 in DNA: TGTGCCAGCAGTGAAATGACAGTATATGGCTACACCTTC.